This T cell receptor (beta chain) was profiled in a study of regulatory T cells in long-lasting Graves disease. Time point indicated: newly diagnosed GD, antithyroid drugs for less than 3 months. Researchers made the TCR library from RNA that was extracted from PBMCs. The CDR3 has 14 amino acids. V was clipped by 4 bases and J by 6 bases, with 14 bases between them. Germline assignment: CDR1 SGHKS and CDR2 YYEKEE (reference sequence). Sequencing libraries for TCR beta were prepared with iRepertoire HTBI primers and Arm-PCR of CDR3 regions. From the multiplex PCR reads, TCRdb called clonotypes with MiXCR, one entry per CDR3 protein. The table lists 350,000 to 550,000 distinct CDR3 sequences, approximately 15% of them singletons. These data were also filed under a second study, of T cells in Graves' hyperthyroidism and ophthalmopathy. Per that study: Using 13 V-J features, a model discriminated ophthalmopathy from stable hyperthyroidism.

The rearrangement joins TRBV5-5 to TRBJ2-1; either TRBD1 or TRBD2 may fit D (5 bases each). This clonotype was obtained from a woman aged 50 to 60 with Graves disease. The sequencing here drew on peripheral blood mononuclear cells (PBMCs), taken at new diagnosis, from a patient treated with antithyroid drugs. The CDR3 DNA reads TGTGCCAGCAGCCACCGGGGCCCACCCAATGAGCAGTTCTTC. Amino acid sequence: CASSHRGPPNEQFF.